What follows is one T cell receptor (beta chain) and its context. This clone was seen many times. Its antigen target is currently unknown. Within one base of it there is no much larger clone, and no base qualities were kept. The same CDR3 arises from other DNA sequences in this sample as well. The data derive from a study of shared clonotypes between healthy human individuals (dated by TCRdb to 2018 to 2020). In the study overall: The cohort included three men and a couple of women between 18 and 49 years of age. To estimate repertoire size and how much clonotypes are shared between individuals, the study performed deep sequencing of blood TCR repertoires from about 5 healthy adults. To increase sequencing depth and limit assay-specific biases, different laboratories used diverse techniques to prepare libraries and sequence TCR repertoires. Leukapheresis yielded between about 0.85 and 10 billion PBMCs per donor.

TCR CDR3 regions were amplified from genomic DNA by multiplex PCR using the deep immunoSEQ assay. For each cell subset, the extracted genomic DNA was distributed evenly across all wells of several immunoSEQ 96-well plates, and each plate served as one replicate. For unsorted PBMC, each replicate PCR was loaded with roughly 0.3 ug genomic DNA, equivalent to tens of thousands of T cell genomes. Genomic DNA from unsorted PBMC was sequenced over ten immunoSEQ deep assay plates. Purified libraries were measured with a Qubit 3.0 fluorometer, size-checked on a Bioanalyzer 2100, and measured again with the KAPA Library Quantification kit. Each immunoSEQ 96-well plate was sequenced on its own single-read 150-cycle Illumina NextSeq 550 flow cell. For the original study's pipeline: The immunoSEQ output contained only junctional sequences without quality scores, so filtering could not match that applied to full-length reads. To assign V/J genes and CDR3, sequences were annotated using PyIR, a Python wrapper for IgBLAST v1.9, with IMGT germline references. Any read was removed if the V/J assignment was weak (E-value above 1e-6), the CDR3 was missing, or the read contained stop codons, out-of-frame junctions, or ambiguous translated residues. V3J clonotypes were defined by identical inferred V gene, J gene, and CDR3 amino acid sequence. The percentage overlap between two repertoires was calculated by dividing the number of shared unique clonotypes by the size of the smaller repertoire. Richness of each repertoire was evaluated using RTK rarefaction, the Chao1 estimator, and Recon v2.1 estimates of unobserved clonotypes. Held by TCRdb, this immuneACCESS table contains in-frame sequences only and omits some clones. Under half of the omission traces to an unresolved V gene where checked; the cause of the rest is unknown. The V and J calls and clone size come from that table; D and trimming were worked out from the DNA. The sample table contains approximately 470,000 clones; only one count was recorded for about 72% of them. The top ten hold approximately 12% of the sample.

The cysteine opens and the phenylalanine closes a CDR3 of 14 amino acids. Of the read, only the CDR3 DNA is kept; its 42 bases are in frame from base 1. Looking up the germline V gene yields CDR1 MGHDK and CDR2 SYGVNS. The germline V end is reduced by 3 bases and the J end by 3 bases; junction bases left unmatched: 0. Healthy HIV-negative adults with no recently reported acute infections or vaccinations were included as donors. All donors were Caucasian adults living in Nashville, Tennessee, USA. For unsorted samples, 75 million to 100 million PBMCs were counted and genomic DNA was extracted with the QIAamp DNA Blood Mini kit. Blood was collected by leukapheresis, and PBMCs were isolated by Ficoll-Histopaque density gradient centrifugation and then cryopreserved in liquid nitrogen vapor phase. Study-wide conclusions, independent of this receptor: The small number of donors limited the genetic and exposure-history diversity represented. Only blood was sampled, and tissue TCR repertoires likely differ from those in blood. Pairwise subsampling led to the expectation that sequencing depth would affect the degree of clonotype sharing among donors.

The V gene is TRBV25-1 and the J gene is TRBJ2-1; TRBD2 agrees with 9 junctional bases. The clonotype originates from a woman aged 35 to 49 in good health. Some clones in this sample may be carry-over from other donors' samples. Sequencing was done on a sample of PBMCs. The CDR3 reads as follows: CASSDSGSYNEQFF. The DNA sequence is as follows: TGTGCCAGCAGTGATAGCGGGAGCTACAATGAGCAGTTCTTC.